The rows below give T cell receptor beta chains drawn from one sample of a study of T cells in Graves' hyperthyroidism and ophthalmopathy. From the multiplex PCR reads, TCRdb called clonotypes with MiXCR, one entry per CDR3 protein. The repertoire consists of fewer than 350,000 distinct CDR3 sequences, with roughly a fifth occurring once and the leading ten covering less than 45%. What was sequenced was blood. The receptor source for this set is a man aged 50 to 60 with Graves' ophthalmopathy. Each CDR3 is given without its conserved first and last residue. Rows give clone size only sometimes, using once, few, many, or a class for an expanded clone.

J,V,size,CDR3
TRBJ2-5,TRBV2,few,ARTEGRGETQY
TRBJ2-1,TRBV20-1,many,SARDPGDSGRYEQF
TRBJ1-4,TRBV30,many,AWSLGNEKLF
TRBJ2-7,TRBV4-1,-,ASSLYSLGREQY
TRBJ2-3,TRBV14,few,ASSPWTDTQY
TRBJ2-3,TRBV6-1,-,ASSDAPGQGSTDTQY
TRBJ2-5,TRBV3-1,many,ASSQGYRATETQY
TRBJ2-2,TRBV7-2,-,ASSFSHTGELF
TRBJ1-6,TRBV19,-,ASRDRDNSPLH
TRBJ2-3,TRBV9,few,ASSSHSQDFDTDTQY
TRBJ2-5,TRBV2,-,ASSPGQGAQETQY
TRBJ2-2,TRBV10-2,-,ASSTVGVNTGELF
TRBJ1-4,TRBV12-3/TRBV12-4,few,ASSASGAANEKLF
TRBJ2-5,TRBV20-1,many,SARVLAGHLQETQY